This T cell receptor beta chain originates from a study of blood T cells in healthy people across ages. Whole-study findings and limits: Without sorted subsets, naive and antigen-experienced compartments could not be conclusively compared. While age rose, TCR beta diversity per million T cells dropped in a roughly linear way.

The CDR3 spans 16 residues. The V and J ends lost 5 bases and 2 bases, in that order; junction bases with no gene match: 11. The germline V gene encodes CDR1 MNHEY and CDR2 SVGEGT. A second PCR, run for roughly 7 to 11 cycles, used a sample-barcoded 5' primer plus a J-beta primer mix. Tagging of each cDNA molecule was performed by a template-switch adaptor with 12 random nucleotides. TCRdb analysed the 5' RACE reads with MiXCR anew, one entry per CDR3 protein. This sample has about 670,000 distinct CDR3 sequences, with roughly 41% found just once. Every donor provided approximately 9.2 milliliters of peripheral blood. About this clonotype itself: Its antigen is undetermined.

The sequencing sample was made of blood. The TCR sequence derives from a man older than 75 in good health. V usage is TRBV6-2 or TRBV6-3 and J usage is TRBJ2-7; 8 bases fit TRBD2. CDR3 sequence: CASSRTLAGNTYEQYF. Written as DNA, the CDR3 is TGTGCCAGCAGTAGGACCCTAGCGGGCAATACCTACGAGCAGTACTTC.